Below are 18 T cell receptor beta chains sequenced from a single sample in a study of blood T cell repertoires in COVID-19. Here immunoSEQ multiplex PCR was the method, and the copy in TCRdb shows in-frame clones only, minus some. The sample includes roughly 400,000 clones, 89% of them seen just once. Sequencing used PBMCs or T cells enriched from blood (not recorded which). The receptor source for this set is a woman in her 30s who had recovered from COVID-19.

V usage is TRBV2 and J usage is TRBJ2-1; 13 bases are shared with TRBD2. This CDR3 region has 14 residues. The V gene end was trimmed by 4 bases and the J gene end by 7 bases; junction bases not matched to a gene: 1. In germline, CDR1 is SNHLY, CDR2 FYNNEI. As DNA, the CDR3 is TGTGCCAGCAGTGGGACTAGCGGGAGTAATGAGCAGTTCTTC. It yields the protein CASSGTSGSNEQFF.

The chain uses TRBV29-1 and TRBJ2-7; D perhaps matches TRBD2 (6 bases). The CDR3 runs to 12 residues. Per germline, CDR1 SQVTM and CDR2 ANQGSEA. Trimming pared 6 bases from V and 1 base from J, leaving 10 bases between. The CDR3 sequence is CSVDAGSYEQYF. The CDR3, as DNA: TGCAGCGTCGACGCGGGGTCCTACGAGCAGTACTTC.

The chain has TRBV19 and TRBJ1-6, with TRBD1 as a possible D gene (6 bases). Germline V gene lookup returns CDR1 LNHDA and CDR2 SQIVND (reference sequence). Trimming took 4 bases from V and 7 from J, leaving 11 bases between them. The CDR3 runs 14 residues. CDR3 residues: CASSSGQTNSPLHF. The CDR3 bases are TGTGCCAGTAGTAGCGGACAGACAAATTCACCCCTCCACTTT. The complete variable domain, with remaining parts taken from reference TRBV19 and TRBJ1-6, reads DGGITQSPKYLFRKEGQNVTLSCEQNLNHDAMYWYRQDPGQGLRLIYYSQIVNDFQKGDIAEGYSVSREKKESFPLTVTSAQKNPTAFYLCASSSGQTNSPLHFGNGTRLTVT.

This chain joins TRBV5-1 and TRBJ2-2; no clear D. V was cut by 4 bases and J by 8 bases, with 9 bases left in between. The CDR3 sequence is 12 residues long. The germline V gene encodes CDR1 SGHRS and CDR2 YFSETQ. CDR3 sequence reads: CASSPRLGELFF. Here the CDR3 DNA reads TGCGCCAGCAGCCCCCGTTTGGGGGAGCTGTTTTTT.

DNA for the CDR3: TGTGCCAGCAGTTCCCGACCCCGGGACAGAAGTTCACCCCTCCACTTT. This codes for CASSSRPRDRSSPLHF. The chain joins TRBV27 to TRBJ1-6, with TRBD1 matching 7 bases. CDR3 length equals 16 residues. CDR1 is MNHEY and CDR2 is SMNVEV in the germline V gene (reference sequence). The V segment lost 4 bases and the J segment 9 bases; nucleotides outside the gene matches: 12.

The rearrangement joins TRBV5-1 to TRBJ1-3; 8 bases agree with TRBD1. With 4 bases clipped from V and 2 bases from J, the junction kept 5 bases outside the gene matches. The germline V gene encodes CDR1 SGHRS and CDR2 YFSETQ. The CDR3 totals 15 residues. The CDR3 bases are TGCGCCAGCAGCGCGCTGACAGGGGCTGGAAACACCATATATTTT. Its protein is CASSALTGAGNTIYF.

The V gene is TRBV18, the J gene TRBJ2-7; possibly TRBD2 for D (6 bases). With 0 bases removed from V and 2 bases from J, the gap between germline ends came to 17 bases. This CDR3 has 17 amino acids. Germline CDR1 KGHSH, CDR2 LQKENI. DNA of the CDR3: TGTGCCAGCTCACCACCGCTTAATAGACTAGTCCCCTACGAGCAGTACTTC. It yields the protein CASSPPLNRLVPYEQYF.

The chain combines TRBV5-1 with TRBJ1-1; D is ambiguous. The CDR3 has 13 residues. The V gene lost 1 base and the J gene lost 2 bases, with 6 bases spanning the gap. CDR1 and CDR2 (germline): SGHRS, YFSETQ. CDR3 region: CASSLRLNTEAFF. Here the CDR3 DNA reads TGCGCCAGCAGCTTGCGTCTTAACACTGAAGCTTTCTTT.

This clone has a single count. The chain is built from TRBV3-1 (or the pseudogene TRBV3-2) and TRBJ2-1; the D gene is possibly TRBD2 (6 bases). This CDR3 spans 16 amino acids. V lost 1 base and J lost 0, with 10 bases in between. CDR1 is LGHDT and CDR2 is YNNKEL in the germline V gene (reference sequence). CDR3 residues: CASSQGSGSSYNEQFF. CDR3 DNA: TGTGCCAGCAGCCAAGGGTCCGGGAGCTCCTACAATGAGCAGTTCTTC.

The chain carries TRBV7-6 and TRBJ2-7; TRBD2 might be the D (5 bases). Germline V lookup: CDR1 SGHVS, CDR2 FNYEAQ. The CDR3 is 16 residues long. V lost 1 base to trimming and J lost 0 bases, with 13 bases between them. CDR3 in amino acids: CASSLEAGLSSYEQYF. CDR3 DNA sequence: TGTGCCAGCAGCTTAGAGGCGGGTTTGAGCTCCTACGAGCAGTACTTC.

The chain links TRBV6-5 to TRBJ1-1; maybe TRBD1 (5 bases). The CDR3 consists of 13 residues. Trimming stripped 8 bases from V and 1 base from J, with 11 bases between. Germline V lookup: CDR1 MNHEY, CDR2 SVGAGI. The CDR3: CASPKTENTEAFF. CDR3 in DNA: TGTGCCAGCCCCAAGACAGAGAACACTGAAGCTTTCTTT.

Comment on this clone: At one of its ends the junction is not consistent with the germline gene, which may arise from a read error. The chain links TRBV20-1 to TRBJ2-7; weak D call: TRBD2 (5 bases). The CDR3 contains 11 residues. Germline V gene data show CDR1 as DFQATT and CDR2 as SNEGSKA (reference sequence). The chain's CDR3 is CSASSPRGLHF. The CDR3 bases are TGCAGTGCTAGTTCCCCCCGGGGTCTTCACTTC.

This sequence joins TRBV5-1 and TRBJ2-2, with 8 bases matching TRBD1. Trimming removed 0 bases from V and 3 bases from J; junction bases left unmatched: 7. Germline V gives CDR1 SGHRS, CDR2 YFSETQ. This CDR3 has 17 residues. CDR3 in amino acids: CASSLGMGTGYTGELFF. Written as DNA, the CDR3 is TGCGCCAGCAGCTTGGGAATGGGGACAGGTTACACCGGGGAGCTGTTTTTT.

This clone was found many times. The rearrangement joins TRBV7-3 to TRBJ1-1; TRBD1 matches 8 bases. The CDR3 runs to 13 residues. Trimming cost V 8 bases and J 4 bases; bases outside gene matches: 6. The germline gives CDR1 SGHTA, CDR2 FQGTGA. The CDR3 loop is CASRKQGGTEAFF. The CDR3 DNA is TGTGCCAGCCGGAAACAGGGGGGCACTGAAGCTTTCTTT.

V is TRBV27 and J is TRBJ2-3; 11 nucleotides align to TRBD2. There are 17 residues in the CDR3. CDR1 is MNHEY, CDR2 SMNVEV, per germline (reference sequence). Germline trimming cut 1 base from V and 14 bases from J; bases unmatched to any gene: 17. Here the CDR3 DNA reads TGTGCCAGCAGTTTATTTAGCGGGGGGGCCTTAGGATACGGGCCGTATTTT. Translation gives CASSLFSGGALGYGPYF.

CDR3 sequence (DNA): TGCGCCAGCAGCCCTGGTACAGGGCTCTATGGCTACACCTTC. It translates to CASSPGTGLYGYTF. This rearrangement joins TRBV4-1 to TRBJ1-2, with D possibly being TRBD1 (6 bases). Deletions cut 4 bases from V and 4 bases from J, with 13 bases between. This CDR3 has 14 amino acids. The germline V gene encodes CDR1 MGHRA and CDR2 YSYEKL.

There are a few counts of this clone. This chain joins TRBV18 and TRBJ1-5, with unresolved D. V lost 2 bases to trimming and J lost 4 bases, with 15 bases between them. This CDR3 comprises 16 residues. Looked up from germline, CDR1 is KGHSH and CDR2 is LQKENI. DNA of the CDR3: TGTGCCAGCTCACCAGTACCTAACCTACTGAATCAGCCCCAGCATTTT. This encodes CASSPVPNLLNQPQHF.

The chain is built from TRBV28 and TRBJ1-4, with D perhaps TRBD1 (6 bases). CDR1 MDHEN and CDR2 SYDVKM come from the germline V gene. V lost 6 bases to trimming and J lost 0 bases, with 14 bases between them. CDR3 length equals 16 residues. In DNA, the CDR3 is TGTGCCAGCAGAAGGGGGTGGGGCTCAACTAATGAAAAACTGTTTTTT. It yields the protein CASRRGWGSTNEKLFF.